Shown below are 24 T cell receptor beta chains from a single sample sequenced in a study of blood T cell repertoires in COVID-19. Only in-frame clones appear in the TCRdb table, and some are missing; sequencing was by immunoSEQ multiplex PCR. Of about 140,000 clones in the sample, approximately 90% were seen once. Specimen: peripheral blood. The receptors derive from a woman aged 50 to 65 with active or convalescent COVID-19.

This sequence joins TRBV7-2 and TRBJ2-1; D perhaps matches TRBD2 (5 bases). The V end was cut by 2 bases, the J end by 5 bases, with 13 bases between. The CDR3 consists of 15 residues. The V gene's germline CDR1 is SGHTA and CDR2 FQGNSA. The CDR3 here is CASSLRGTANNEQFF. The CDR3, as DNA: TGTGCCAGCAGCTTACGGGGAACAGCGAACAATGAGCAGTTCTTC.

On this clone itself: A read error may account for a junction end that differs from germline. CDR3 nucleotide sequence: TGTGCCAGCAGCCTAGCGACAGGGCTATCCTACGAGCAGTACTTC. Its protein product is CASSLATGLSYEQYF. The chain couples TRBV7-6 to TRBJ2-7, with D perhaps TRBD1 (7 bases). This CDR3 is built from 15 residues. CDR1 and CDR2 (germline): SGHVS, FNYEAQ.

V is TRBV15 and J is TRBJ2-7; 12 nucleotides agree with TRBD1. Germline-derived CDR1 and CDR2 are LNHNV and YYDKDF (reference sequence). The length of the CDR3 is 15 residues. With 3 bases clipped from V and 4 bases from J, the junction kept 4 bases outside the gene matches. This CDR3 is CATSRGDRGPYEQYF. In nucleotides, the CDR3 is TGTGCCACCAGCAGGGGGGACAGGGGGCCATACGAGCAGTACTTC.

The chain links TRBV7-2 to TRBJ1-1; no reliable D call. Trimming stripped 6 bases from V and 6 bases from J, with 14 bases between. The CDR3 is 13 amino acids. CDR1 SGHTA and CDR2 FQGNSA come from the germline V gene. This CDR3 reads CASRPSRSAEAFF. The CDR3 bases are TGTGCCAGCAGGCCGTCTCGATCAGCTGAAGCTTTCTTT.

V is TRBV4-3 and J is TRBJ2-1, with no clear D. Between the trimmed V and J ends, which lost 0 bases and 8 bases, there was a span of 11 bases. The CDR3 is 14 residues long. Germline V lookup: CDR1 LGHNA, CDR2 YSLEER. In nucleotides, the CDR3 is TGCGCCAGCAGCCAAGACAGCGTGGCCCATGAGCAGTTCTTC. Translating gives CASSQDSVAHEQFF.

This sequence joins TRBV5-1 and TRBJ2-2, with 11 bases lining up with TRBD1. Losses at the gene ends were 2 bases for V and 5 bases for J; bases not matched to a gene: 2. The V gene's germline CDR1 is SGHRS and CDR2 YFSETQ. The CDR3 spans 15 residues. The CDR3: CASSLGDRGTGELFF. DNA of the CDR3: TGCGCCAGCAGCTTAGGGGACAGGGGGACCGGGGAGCTGTTTTTT.

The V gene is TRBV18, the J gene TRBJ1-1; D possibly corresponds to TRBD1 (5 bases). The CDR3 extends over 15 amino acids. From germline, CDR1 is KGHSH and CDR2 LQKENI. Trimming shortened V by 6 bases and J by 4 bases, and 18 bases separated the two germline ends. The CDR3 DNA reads TGTGCCAGCTCGCGGGATGTTGAGGGGAGCACTGAAGCTTTCTTT. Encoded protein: CASSRDVEGSTEAFF.

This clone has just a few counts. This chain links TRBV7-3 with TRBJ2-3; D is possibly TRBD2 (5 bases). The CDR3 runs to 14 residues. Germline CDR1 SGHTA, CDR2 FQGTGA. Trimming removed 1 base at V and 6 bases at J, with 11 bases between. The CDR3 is CASSLSPSGDTQYF. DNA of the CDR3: TGTGCCAGCAGCTTAAGCCCTTCGGGGGATACGCAGTATTTT.

The CDR3 region has the DNA TGTGCCAGCAGTCCCGGGACAGCGCTCTATGGCTACACCTTC. It translates to CASSPGTALYGYTF. The rearrangement uses TRBV27 and TRBJ1-2, with 7 positions matching TRBD1. In germline, CDR1 is MNHEY, CDR2 SMNVEV (reference sequence). V lost 5 bases and J lost 4; bases outside the gene matches: 7. This CDR3 contains 14 residues.

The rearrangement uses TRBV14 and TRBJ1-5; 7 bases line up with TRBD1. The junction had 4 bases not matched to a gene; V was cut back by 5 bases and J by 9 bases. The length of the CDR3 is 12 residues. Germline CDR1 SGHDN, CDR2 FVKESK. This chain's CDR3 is CASSLGGGPQHF. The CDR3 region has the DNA TGTGCCAGCAGCTTAGGGGGCGGGCCCCAGCATTTT.

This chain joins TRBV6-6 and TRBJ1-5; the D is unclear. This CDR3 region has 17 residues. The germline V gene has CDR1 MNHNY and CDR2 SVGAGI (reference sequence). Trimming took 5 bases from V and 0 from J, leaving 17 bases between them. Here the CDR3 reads CASSHGGDGNSNQPQHF. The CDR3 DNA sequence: TGTGCCAGCAGTCACGGCGGCGACGGGAATAGCAATCAGCCCCAGCATTTT.

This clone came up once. In nucleotides, the CDR3 is TGTGCCAGCAGGGACAGACACACCGGGGAGCTGTTTTTT. This encodes CASRDRHTGELFF. V and J are TRBV27 and TRBJ2-2; perhaps TRBD1 as D (6 bases). CDR1 MNHEY and CDR2 SMNVEV come from the germline V gene (reference sequence). The CDR3 totals 13 residues. V was pared by 6 bases and J by 3 bases, with 8 bases between.

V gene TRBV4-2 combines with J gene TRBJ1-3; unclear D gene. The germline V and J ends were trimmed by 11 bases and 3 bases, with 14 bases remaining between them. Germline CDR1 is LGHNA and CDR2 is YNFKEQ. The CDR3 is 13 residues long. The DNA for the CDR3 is TGTGCCTCCCGAGACACGAATGGAAACACCATATATTTT. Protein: CASRDTNGNTIYF.

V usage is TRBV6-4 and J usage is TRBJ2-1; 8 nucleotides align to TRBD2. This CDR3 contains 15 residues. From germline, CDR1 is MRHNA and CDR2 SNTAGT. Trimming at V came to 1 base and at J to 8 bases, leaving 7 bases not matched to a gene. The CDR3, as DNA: TGTGCCAGCAGTGACTTCCCCGGGAGGGCCTATGAGCAGTTCTTC. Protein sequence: CASSDFPGRAYEQFF.

The CDR3 is CAISEGLAAGGPGNEQFF. The CDR3 nucleotides read TGTGCCATCAGTGAGGGTTTGGCAGCGGGAGGGCCAGGAAATGAGCAGTTCTTC. This chain uses TRBV10-3 with TRBJ2-1; 10 bases line up with TRBD2. After removal of 2 bases from V and 7 bases from J, the junction contained 14 bases not matched to a gene. Germline V gives CDR1 ENHRY, CDR2 SYGVKD. The CDR3 runs to 18 residues.

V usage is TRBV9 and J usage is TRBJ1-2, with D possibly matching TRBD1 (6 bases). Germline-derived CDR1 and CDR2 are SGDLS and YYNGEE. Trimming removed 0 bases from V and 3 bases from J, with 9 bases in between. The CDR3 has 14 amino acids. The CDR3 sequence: CASSVDRADYGYTF. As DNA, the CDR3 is TGTGCCAGCAGCGTAGACAGGGCGGACTATGGCTACACCTTC.

CDR3: CATSRGAGGLRGTDTQYF. DNA of the CDR3: TGTGCCACCAGCAGAGGAGCGGGGGGGCTTAGAGGCACAGATACGCAGTATTTT. This chain uses TRBV15 with TRBJ2-3; 10 bases agree with TRBD2. Per germline, CDR1 LNHNV and CDR2 YYDKDF (reference sequence). The CDR3 totals 18 residues. V lost 1 base to trimming and J lost 1 base; unmatched junction nucleotides: 8.

The CDR3 is CASSIQRTVPREQYF. In nucleotides, the CDR3 is TGTGCCAGTAGTATCCAAAGGACAGTCCCCCGCGAGCAGTACTTC. This chain uses TRBV19 with TRBJ2-7; D might be TRBD1 (6 bases). Trimming removed 3 bases at V and 6 bases at J, with 18 bases between. This CDR3 is built from 15 residues. Germline V gene lookup returns CDR1 LNHDA and CDR2 SQIVND (reference sequence).

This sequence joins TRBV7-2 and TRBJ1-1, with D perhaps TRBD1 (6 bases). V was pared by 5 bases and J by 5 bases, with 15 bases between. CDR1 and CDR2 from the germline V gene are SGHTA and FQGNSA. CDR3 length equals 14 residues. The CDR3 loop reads CASSLPGVGTEAFF. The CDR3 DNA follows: TGTGCCAGCAGCCTTCCAGGGGTTGGGACTGAAGCTTTCTTT.

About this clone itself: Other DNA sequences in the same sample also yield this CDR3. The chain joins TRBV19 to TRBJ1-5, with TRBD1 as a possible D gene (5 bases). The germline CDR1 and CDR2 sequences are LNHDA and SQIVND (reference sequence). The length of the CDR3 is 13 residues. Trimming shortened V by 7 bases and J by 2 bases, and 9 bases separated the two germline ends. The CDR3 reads CASTGSGNQPQHF. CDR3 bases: TGTGCCAGTACAGGGTCGGGCAATCAGCCCCAGCATTTT.

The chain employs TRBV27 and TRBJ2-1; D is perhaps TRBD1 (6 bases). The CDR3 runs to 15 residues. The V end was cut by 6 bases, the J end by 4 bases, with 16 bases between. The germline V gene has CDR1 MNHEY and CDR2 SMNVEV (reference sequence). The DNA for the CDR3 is TGTGCCAGCAGCGCGGACAGCCTCACTTACAATGAGCAGTTCTTC. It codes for CASSADSLTYNEQFF.

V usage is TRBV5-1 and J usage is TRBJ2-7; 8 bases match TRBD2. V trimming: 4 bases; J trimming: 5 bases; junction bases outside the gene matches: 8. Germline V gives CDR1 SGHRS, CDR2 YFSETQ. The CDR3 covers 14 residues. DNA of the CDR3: TGCGCCAGCAGCCCCAGGCCGGGGGGGGACGAGCAGTACTTC. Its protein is CASSPRPGGDEQYF.

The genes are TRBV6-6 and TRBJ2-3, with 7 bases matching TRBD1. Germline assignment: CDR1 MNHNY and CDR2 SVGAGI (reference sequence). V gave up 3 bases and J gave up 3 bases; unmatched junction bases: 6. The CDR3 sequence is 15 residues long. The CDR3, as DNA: TGTGCCAGCAGTTATTCTATACAGGGGACAGATACGCAGTATTTT. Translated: CASSYSIQGTDTQYF.

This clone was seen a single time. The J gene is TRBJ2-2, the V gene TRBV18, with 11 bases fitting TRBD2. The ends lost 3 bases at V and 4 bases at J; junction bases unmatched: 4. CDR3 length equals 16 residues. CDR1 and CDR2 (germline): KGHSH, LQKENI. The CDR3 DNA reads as TGTGCCAGCTCACCTGGGACTAGCGGCCTCACCGGGGAGCTGTTTTTT. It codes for CASSPGTSGLTGELFF.